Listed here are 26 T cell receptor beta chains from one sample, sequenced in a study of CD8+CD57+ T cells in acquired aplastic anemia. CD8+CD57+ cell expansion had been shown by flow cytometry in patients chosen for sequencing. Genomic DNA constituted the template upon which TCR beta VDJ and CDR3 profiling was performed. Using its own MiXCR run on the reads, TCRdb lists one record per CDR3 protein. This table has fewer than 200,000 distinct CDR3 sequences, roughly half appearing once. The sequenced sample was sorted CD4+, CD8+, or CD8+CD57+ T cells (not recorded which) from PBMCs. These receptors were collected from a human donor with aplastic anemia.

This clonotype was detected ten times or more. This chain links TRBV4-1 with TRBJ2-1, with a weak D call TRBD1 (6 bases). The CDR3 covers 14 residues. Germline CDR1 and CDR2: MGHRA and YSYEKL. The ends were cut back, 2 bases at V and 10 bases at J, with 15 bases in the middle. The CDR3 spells CASSQRQVSEEQFF. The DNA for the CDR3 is TGCGCCAGCAGCCAAAGACAGGTCTCGGAGGAGCAGTTCTTC.

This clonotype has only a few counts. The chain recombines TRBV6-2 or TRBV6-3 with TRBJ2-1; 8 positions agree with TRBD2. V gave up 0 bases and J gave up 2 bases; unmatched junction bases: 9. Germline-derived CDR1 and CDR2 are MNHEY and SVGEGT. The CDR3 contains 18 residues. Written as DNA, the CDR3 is TGTGCCAGCAGTTACTCCGGGGGGGGGGACACCCCCTACAATGAGCAGTTCTTC. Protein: CASSYSGGGDTPYNEQFF.

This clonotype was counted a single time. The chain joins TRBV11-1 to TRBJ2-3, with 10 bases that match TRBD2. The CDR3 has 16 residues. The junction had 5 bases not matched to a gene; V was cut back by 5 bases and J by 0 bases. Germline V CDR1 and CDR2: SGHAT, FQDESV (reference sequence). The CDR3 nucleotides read TGTGCCAGCAGCCGAAGTAGCGGGAGGAGCACAGATACGCAGTATTTT. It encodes CASSRSSGRSTDTQYF.

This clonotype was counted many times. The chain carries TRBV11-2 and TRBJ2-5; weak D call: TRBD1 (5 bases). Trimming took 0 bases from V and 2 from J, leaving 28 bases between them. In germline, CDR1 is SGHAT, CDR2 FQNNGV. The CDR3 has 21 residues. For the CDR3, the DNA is TGTGCCAGCAGCTTAGATTCTTTGAAAGGGGCGGACATGGGGTATCAAGAGACCCAGTACTTC. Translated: CASSLDSLKGADMGYQETQYF. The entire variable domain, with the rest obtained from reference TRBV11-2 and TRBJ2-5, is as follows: EAGVAQSPRYKIIEKRQSVAFWCNPISGHATLYWYQQILGQGPKLLIQFQNNGVVDDSQLPKDRFSAERLKGVDSTLKIQPAKLEDSAVYLCASSLDSLKGADMGYQETQYFGPGTRLLVL.

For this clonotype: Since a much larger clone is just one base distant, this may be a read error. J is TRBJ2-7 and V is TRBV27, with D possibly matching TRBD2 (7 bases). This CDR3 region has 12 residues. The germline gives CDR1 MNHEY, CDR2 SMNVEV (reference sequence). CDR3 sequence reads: CANSSGGGDQYF. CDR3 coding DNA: TGTGCCAACAGTTCGGGCGGGGGCGATCAGTACTTC.

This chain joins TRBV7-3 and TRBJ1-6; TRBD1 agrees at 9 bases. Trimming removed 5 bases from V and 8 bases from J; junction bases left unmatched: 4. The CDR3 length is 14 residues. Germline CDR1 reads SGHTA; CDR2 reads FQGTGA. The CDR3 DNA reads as TGTGCCAGCAGCCCCGGGGACAGGGATTCACCCCTCCACTTT. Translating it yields CASSPGDRDSPLHF.

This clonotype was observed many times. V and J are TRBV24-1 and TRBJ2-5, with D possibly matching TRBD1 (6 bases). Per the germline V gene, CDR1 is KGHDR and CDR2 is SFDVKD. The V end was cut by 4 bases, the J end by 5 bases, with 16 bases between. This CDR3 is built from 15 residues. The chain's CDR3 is CATSDARGSGETQYF. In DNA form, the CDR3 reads TGTGCCACCAGTGACGCCAGGGGATCGGGGGAGACCCAGTACTTC.

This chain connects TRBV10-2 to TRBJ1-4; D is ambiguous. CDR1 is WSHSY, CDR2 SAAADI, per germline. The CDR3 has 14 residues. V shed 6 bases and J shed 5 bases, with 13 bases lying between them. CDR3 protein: CASRVSLGNEKLFF. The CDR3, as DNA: TGCGCCAGCAGGGTCTCCTTGGGAAATGAAAAACTGTTTTTT.

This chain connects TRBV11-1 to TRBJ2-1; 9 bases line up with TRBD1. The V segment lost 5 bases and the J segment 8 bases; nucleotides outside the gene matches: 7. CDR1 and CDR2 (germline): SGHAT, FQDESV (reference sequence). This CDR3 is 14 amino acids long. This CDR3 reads CASSKIRDRDEQFF. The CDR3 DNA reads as TGTGCCAGCAGCAAGATCCGGGACAGGGATGAGCAGTTCTTC.

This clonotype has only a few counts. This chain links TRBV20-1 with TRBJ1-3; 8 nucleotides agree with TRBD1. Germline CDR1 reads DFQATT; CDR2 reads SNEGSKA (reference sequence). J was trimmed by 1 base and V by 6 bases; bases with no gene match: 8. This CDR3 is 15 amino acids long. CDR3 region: CSAPTYRGSGNTIYF. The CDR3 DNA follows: TGCAGTGCGCCGACTTACAGGGGGTCTGGAAACACCATATATTTT.

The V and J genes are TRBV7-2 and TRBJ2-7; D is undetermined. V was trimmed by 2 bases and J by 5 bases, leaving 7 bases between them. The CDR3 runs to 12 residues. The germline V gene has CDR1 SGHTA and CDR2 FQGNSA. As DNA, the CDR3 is TGTGCCAGCAGCTTAAGGCCGGACGAGCAGTACTTC. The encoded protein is CASSLRPDEQYF.

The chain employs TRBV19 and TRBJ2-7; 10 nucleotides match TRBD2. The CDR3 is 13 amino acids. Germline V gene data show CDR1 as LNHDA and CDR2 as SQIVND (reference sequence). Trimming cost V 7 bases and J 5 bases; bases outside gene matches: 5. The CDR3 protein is CASTASGSDEQYF. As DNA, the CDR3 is TGTGCCAGTACGGCTAGCGGGAGTGACGAGCAGTACTTC.

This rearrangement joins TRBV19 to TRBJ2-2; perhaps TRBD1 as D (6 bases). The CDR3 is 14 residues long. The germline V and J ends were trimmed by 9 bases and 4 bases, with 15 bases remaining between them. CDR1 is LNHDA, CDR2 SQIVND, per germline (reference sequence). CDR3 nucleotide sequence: TGTGCCAGCCGTCCCGGGACAAGCACCGGGGAGCTGTTTTTT. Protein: CASRPGTSTGELFF.

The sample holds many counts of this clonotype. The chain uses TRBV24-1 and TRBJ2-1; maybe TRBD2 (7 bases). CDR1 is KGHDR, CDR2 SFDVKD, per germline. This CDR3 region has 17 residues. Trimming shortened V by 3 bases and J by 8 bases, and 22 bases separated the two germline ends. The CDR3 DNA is TGTGCCACCAGTGATGCCCAGGGGAGGGACCCCCAATATGAGCAGTTCTTC. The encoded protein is CATSDAQGRDPQYEQFF.

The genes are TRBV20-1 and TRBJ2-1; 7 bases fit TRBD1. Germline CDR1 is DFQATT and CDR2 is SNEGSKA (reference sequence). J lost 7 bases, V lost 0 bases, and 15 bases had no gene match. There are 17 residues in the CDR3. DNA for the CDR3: TGCAGTGCTAGAGACTCTACAGGGGCCGGGTTTGGGAATGAGCAGTTCTTC. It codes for CSARDSTGAGFGNEQFF.

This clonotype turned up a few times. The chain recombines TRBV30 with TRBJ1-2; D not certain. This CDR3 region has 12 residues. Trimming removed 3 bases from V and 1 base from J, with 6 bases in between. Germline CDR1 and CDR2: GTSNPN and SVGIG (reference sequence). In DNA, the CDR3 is TGTGCCTGGAGGACGGGTAACTATGGCTACACCTTC. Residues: CAWRTGNYGYTF.

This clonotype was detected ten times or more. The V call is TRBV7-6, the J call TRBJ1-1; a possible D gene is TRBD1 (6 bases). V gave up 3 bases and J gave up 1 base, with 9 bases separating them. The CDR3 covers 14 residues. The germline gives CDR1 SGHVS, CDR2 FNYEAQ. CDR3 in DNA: TGTGCCAGCAGCTTGGACAGCACGAACACTGAAGCTTTCTTT. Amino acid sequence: CASSLDSTNTEAFF.

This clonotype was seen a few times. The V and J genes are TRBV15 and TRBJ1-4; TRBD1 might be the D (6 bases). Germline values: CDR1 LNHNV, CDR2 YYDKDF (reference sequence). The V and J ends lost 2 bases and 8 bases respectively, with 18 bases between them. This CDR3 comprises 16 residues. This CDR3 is CATSRSAGGGGEKLFF. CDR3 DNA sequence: TGTGCCACCAGCAGATCCGCGGGGGGCGGAGGGGAAAAACTGTTTTTT.

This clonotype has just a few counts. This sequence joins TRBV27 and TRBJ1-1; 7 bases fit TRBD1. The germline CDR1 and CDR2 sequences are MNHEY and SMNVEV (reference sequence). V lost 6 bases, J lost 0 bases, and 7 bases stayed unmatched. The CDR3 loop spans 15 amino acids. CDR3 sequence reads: CASRTQGVVNTEAFF. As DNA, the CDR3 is TGTGCCAGCAGGACGCAGGGGGTGGTGAACACTGAAGCTTTCTTT.

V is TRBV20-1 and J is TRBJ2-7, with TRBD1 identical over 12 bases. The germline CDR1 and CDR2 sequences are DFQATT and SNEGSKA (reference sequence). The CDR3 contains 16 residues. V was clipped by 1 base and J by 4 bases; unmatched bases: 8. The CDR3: CSARGTRDRGLYEQYF. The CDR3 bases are TGCAGTGCTAGAGGCACGCGGGACAGGGGGCTTTACGAGCAGTACTTC.

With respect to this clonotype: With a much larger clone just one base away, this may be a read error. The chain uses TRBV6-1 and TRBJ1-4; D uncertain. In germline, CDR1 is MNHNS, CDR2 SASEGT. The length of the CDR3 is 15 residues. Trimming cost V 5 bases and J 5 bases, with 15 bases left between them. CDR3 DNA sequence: TGTGCCAGCAGTACCATGGAGGGCCTCAATGAAAAACTGTTTTTT. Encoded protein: CASSTMEGLNEKLFF.

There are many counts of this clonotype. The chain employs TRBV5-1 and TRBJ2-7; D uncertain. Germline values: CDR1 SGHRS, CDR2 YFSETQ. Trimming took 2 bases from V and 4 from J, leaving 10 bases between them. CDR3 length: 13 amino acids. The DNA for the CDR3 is TGCGCCAGCAGCTTCCAAGCAGGTTACGAGCAGTACTTC. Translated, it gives CASSFQAGYEQYF.

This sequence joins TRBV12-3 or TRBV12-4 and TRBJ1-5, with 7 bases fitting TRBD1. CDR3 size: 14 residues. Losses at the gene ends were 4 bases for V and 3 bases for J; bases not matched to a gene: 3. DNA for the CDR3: TGTGCCAGCAGTTGGACAGGCAACAATCAGCCCCAGCATTTT. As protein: CASSWTGNNQPQHF.

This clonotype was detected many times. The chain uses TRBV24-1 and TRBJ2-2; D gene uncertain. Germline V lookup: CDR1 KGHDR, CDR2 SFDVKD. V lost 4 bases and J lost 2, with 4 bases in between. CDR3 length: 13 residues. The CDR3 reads CATSETNTGELFF. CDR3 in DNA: TGTGCCACCAGTGAAACCAACACCGGGGAGCTGTTTTTT.

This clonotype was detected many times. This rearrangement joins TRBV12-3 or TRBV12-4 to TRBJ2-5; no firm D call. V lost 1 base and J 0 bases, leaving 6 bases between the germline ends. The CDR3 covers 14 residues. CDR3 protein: CASSLGRYQETQYF. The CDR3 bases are TGTGCCAGCAGTTTAGGCAGGTACCAAGAGACCCAGTACTTC.

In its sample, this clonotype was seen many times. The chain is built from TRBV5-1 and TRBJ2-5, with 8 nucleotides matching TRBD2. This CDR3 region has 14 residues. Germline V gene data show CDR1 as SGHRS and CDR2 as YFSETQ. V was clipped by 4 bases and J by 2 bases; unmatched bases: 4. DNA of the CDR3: TGCGCCAGCAGCACGGGGGGGGGACAAGAGACCCAGTACTTC. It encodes CASSTGGGQETQYF.